Following are 10 T cell receptor beta chains from one sample sequenced in a study of blood T cell repertoires in COVID-19. Sequencing used immunoSEQ multiplex PCR; TCRdb keeps in-frame clones, though not all of them. The sample carries around 55,000 clones, about nine tenths recorded once. Sequencing used peripheral blood. The receptor source for this set is a man in his 60s with active COVID-19.

The chain couples TRBV18 to TRBJ2-7, with 12 bases matching TRBD2. Unmatched junction bases numbered 1, after V lost 4 bases and J lost 0 bases. This CDR3 is built from 15 residues. Germline lookup yields CDR1 KGHSH and CDR2 LQKENI. The CDR3 region has the DNA TGTGCCAGCTCACAGACTAGCGGGAGCTCCTACGAGCAGTACTTC. Its protein product is CASSQTSGSSYEQYF.

The gene calls are TRBV29-1 and TRBJ1-1; the match to TRBD1 covers 8 bases. V gave up 4 bases and J gave up 5 bases; unmatched junction bases: 6. CDR1 and CDR2 from the germline V gene are SQVTM and ANQGSEA. The CDR3 spans 13 residues. This CDR3 is CSVAGGLGTEAFF. The CDR3 DNA is TGCAGCGTTGCAGGGGGCTTGGGGACTGAAGCTTTCTTT.

The chain is built from TRBV18 and TRBJ1-1; 7 bases fit TRBD1. The junction had 3 bases not matched to a gene; V was cut back by 3 bases and J by 5 bases. There are 13 residues in the CDR3. CDR1 is KGHSH and CDR2 is LQKENI in the germline V gene. The CDR3 coding sequence is TGTGCCAGCTCACCGGGACAGCGGACTGAAGCTTTCTTT. Amino acids: CASSPGQRTEAFF.

The chain carries TRBV10-3 and TRBJ2-1; 10 nucleotides agree with TRBD1. J gave up 6 bases and V 6 bases, and 8 bases lay outside the gene matches. The CDR3 consists of 15 residues. Germline assignment: CDR1 ENHRY and CDR2 SYGVKD. In nucleotides, the CDR3 is TGTGCCATCAGCCGACAGGGGGCGAATGCCAATGAGCAGTTCTTC. This gives the protein CAISRQGANANEQFF.

The CDR3, as DNA: TGCGCCAGCAGCGATGGACTAGCGGTACTCACCGGGGAGCTGTTTTTT. It translates to CASSDGLAVLTGELFF. The V and J genes are TRBV4-1 and TRBJ2-2, with 10 bases identical to TRBD2. J was trimmed by 4 bases and V by 5 bases; bases with no gene match: 7. Germline CDR1 is MGHRA and CDR2 is YSYEKL. The CDR3 runs 16 residues.

There are a few counts of this clone. This chain joins TRBV2 and TRBJ1-3; D call uncertain. Trimming removed 2 bases at V and 4 bases at J, with 12 bases between. The germline V gene encodes CDR1 SNHLY and CDR2 FYNNEI. The CDR3 sequence is 15 residues long. The CDR3 is CASSEWAVRGNTIYF. The CDR3 coding sequence is TGTGCCAGCAGTGAATGGGCAGTCAGAGGAAACACCATATATTTT.

The rearrangement joins TRBV19 to TRBJ1-2, with a tentative D call TRBD1 (5 bases). CDR1 and CDR2 (germline): LNHDA, SQIVND (reference sequence). V was shortened by 1 base and J by 8 bases, with 20 bases between the two germline ends. The CDR3 is made up of 16 amino acids. The CDR3 bases are TGTGCCAGTAGTATAGTAGGGGTGCGGGATGGGGCCGGCTACACCTTC. Translating it yields CASSIVGVRDGAGYTF.

The gene calls are TRBV6-5 and TRBJ2-1; 9 nucleotides line up with TRBD1. Germline trimming cut 5 bases from V and 7 bases from J; bases unmatched to any gene: 6. In germline, CDR1 is MNHEY, CDR2 SVGAGI. This CDR3 spans 14 amino acids. CDR3 residues: CASSPGQGVNEQFF. CDR3 DNA: TGTGCCAGCAGTCCGGGACAGGGCGTTAATGAGCAGTTCTTC.

The chain couples TRBV5-1 to TRBJ2-3; 10 bases map to TRBD1. V lost 2 bases to trimming and J lost 4 bases; unmatched junction nucleotides: 4. Germline V gene sequence: CDR1 SGHRS, CDR2 YFSETQ. The CDR3 contains 15 residues. CDR3 protein: CASSFGTGEADTQYF. The CDR3 DNA sequence: TGCGCCAGCAGCTTTGGGACAGGGGAAGCAGATACGCAGTATTTT.

The chain combines TRBV18 with TRBJ2-1, with 12 bases identical to TRBD2. Germline loops: CDR1 KGHSH, CDR2 LQKENI. The V segment lost 4 bases and the J segment 10 bases; nucleotides outside the gene matches: 20. The CDR3 totals 19 residues. CDR3 nucleotides: TGTGCCAGCTCACTAGAAACGATGACTAGCGGGAGCGGTGGTAGGGAGCAGTTCTTC. It codes for CASSLETMTSGSGGREQFF.